This TCR beta chain was recovered during a study of blood T cell repertoires in COVID-19. Authors' processing steps: Amplified reference gene primers provided the basis for estimating nucleated cell counts. Profiled with immunoSEQ multiplex PCR; TCRdb holds only in-frame clones, not every one. V, J and clone size derive from that table, while D and trimming were established from the DNA sequence. In the table there are almost 55,000 clones, roughly 88% of which are singletons. The V end was cut by 7 bases, the J end by 11 bases, with 14 bases between. Germline V gene sequence: CDR1 MNHEY, CDR2 SVGAGI. The CDR3 runs 11 residues.

Sequences were obtained from peripheral blood. The clonotype comes from a human donor in a cohort sampled during active COVID-19. J is TRBJ1-1 and V is TRBV6-5, with a possible D match to TRBD1 (5 bases). The CDR3 loop is CASIGDSDAFF. The CDR3 coding sequence is TGTGCCAGCATCGGCGACAGTGATGCTTTCTTT.